The 2 T cell receptor beta chains below all came from one sample that was sequenced in a study of blood T cell repertoires in COVID-19. Profiling relied on immunoSEQ multiplex PCR, and the TCRdb table lists in-frame clones only, not all of them. Here the sample spans more than 200,000 clones, under 90% being singletons. The specimen was peripheral blood. These receptors all stem from a man between 60 and 75 years old with acute or convalescent COVID-19.

This rearrangement joins TRBV5-5 to TRBJ1-6; TRBD1 agrees at 7 bases. Per germline, CDR1 SGHKS and CDR2 YYEKEE (reference sequence). This CDR3 spans 17 amino acids. J was trimmed by 8 bases and V by 4 bases; bases with no gene match: 15. CDR3 in DNA: TGTGCCAGCAGCATGGGACAGATTGGCCTCGTATATTCACCCCTCCACTTT. It yields the protein CASSMGQIGLVYSPLHF.

This chain connects TRBV7-9 to TRBJ1-4; 11 bases align to TRBD1. V lost 5 bases and J lost 6; bases outside the gene matches: 5. From germline, CDR1 is SEHNR and CDR2 FQNEAQ (reference sequence). The CDR3 has 15 residues. CDR3 residues: CASSPGQGAYEKLFF. DNA for the CDR3: TGTGCCAGCAGCCCCGGACAGGGGGCCTATGAAAAACTGTTTTTT.